This T cell receptor beta chain was sequenced for a study of cytomegalovirus exposure and HLA in healthy donors. For this clone: The antigen remains unidentified.

This CDR3 region has 14 residues. The V and J ends lost 8 bases and 8 bases respectively, with 21 bases between them. Germline V CDR1 and CDR2: MNHNS, SASEGT. Overall study results and limits: In a later analysis, HLA-C alleles had the fewest associated TCRs, DRB1 alleles the most. Productive status was seen about 90% or about 30% of the time for most TCR beta V segments in an earlier analysis.

Researchers ran the PCR with 60 Vbeta and 13 Jbeta primers. Some clones are missing from TCRdb's copy, which holds only in-frame ones; the method was immunoSEQ multiplex PCR. The profile shows 200,000 to 250,000 clones, 82% of them singletons. Input material: PBMCs. This TCR came from a woman aged 40 to 49 in good health and CMV-seropositive. The J gene is TRBJ1-2, the V gene TRBV6-1; possible D gene TRBD1, 5 bases. The CDR3 coding sequence is TGTGCCAGCCGATTACCCGGGACTCTCGGGGGCTACACCTTC. Its protein is CASRLPGTLGGYTF.